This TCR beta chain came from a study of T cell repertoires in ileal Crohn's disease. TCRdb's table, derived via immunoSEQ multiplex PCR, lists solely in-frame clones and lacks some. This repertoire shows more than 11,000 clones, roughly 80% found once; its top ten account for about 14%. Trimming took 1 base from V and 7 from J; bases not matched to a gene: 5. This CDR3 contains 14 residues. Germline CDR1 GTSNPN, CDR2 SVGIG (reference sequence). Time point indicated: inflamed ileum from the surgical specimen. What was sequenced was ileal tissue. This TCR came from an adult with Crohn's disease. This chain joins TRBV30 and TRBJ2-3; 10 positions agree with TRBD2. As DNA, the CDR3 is TGTGCCTGGAGTGGAGCGGGGGGGCCAAATACGCAGTATTTT. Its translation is CAWSGAGGPNTQYF.